A selection of T cell receptor beta chains follows, all from one sample in a study of blood T cell repertoires in COVID-19. Data came from immunoSEQ multiplex PCR; TCRdb stores just in-frame clones and leaves some out. The table records hundreds of thousands of clones, around 88% of them present only once. The source material was PBMCs or T cells enriched from blood (not recorded which). Receptors originate from a woman aged 25 to 39 who had recovered from COVID-19. Both conserved end residues are trimmed from each CDR3. The listing skips clone size in some rows; elsewhere it reads once, few, many or a size class.

NA,TRBV9,11,TRBJ1-2,ASSREGMSGYT
NA,TRBV2,12,TRBJ1-1,ASSPRAGSTEAF
NA,TRBV21-1,17,TRBJ2-2,ASSPRPLASGINTGELF
NA,TRBV7-2,15,TRBJ2-5,ASSLDSREPHQETQY
NA,TRBV5-1,12,TRBJ1-2,ASSLAGQNYGYT
NA,TRBV30,13,TRBJ1-5,AWSGYRESNQPQH
NA,TRBV28,11,TRBJ2-1,ASIRPGSNEQF
once,TRBV6-5,12,TRBJ1-4,ASGPRGEGEKLF
NA,TRBV5-4,15,TRBJ2-3,ASSTGTSIVRAHTQY
NA,TRBV21-1,18,TRBJ2-2,ASSPTTGTGGPWGTGELF
NA,TRBV9,12,TRBJ2-7,ASSSGTDYYEQY
NA,TRBV28,12,TRBJ1-2,ASRETGGALGYT
NA,TRBV7-2,13,TRBJ1-5,ASSLAQNSNQPQH
NA,TRBV3-1/TRBV3-2,10,TRBJ2-5,ASSQDWGAQY
NA,TRBV16,13,TRBJ1-1,ASSQVSRQSLDAF
NA,TRBV28,12,TRBJ1-1,ASSLNRENTEAF
NA,TRBV11-2,13,TRBJ2-7,ASSLEGQGIYEQY
NA,TRBV27,13,TRBJ1-5,ASSTRGGRNQPQH
NA,TRBV30,12,TRBJ2-7,AWSVGTGTYEQY
NA,TRBV4-2,13,TRBJ2-3,ASSQELTSGDTQY
NA,TRBV29-1,13,TRBJ1-2,SAGLPTNPNYGYT
NA,TRBV19,12,TRBJ1-5,ASSTTGGKQPQH
NA,TRBV7-3,11,TRBJ2-7,ASSLGTGDEQY
NA,TRBV6-2/TRBV6-3,12,TRBJ1-4,ASSRTGSNEKLF
NA,TRBV19,14,TRBJ1-5,ASSPAGPTPNQPQH
NA,TRBV9,17,TRBJ2-3,ASSVTPGLAGGESDTQY
NA,TRBV28,14,TRBJ1-2,ASSLRRTRGRGGYT
NA,TRBV2,12,TRBJ2-3,ASSEDRVADTQY
NA,TRBV2,13,TRBJ1-2,ASSEVNSQNYGYT
NA,TRBV19,12,TRBJ2-1,ASTPEREGNEQF
NA,TRBV2,13,TRBJ2-3,ASSLETVLTDTQY
NA,TRBV3-1/TRBV3-2,13,TRBJ1-3,ASSQGGGNGNTIY
once,TRBV4-2,14,TRBJ2-7,ASSGPGTSGTYEQY
once,TRBV28,13,TRBJ1-2,ASRPPTPTNYGYT
NA,TRBV15,12,TRBJ1-4,ATSIRGSNEKLF
NA,TRBV3-1/TRBV3-2,13,TRBJ2-2,ASSQDIQGAGELF
NA,TRBV7-8,13,TRBJ1-3,ASSFGGDSGNTIY
few,TRBV5-1,15,TRBJ2-4,ASSLEGQGAAKNIQY
NA,TRBV28,12,TRBJ2-5,ASSPPGIIETQY
NA,TRBV28,16,TRBJ1-6,ASSSTLYHYSYNSPLH
NA,TRBV7-3,12,TRBJ2-2,ASSLFQNTGELF
NA,TRBV19,13,TRBJ1-1,ASSLREEINTEAF
NA,TRBV6-6,14,TRBJ2-7,ASSSSRDRGHDEQY
few,TRBV19,13,TRBJ1-5,ASSIIQVRDQPQH
NA,TRBV7-6,13,TRBJ2-5,ASSFGLAGVETQY
NA,TRBV7-2,13,TRBJ2-1,ASSHRLAGSNEQF
once,TRBV10-3,11,TRBJ1-1,AIRKLQGTEAF
NA,TRBV24-1,11,TRBJ1-1,ATSDTVLAEAF
once,TRBV3-1/TRBV3-2,13,TRBJ2-7,ASSQGLAGGYEQY
NA,TRBV27,14,TRBJ2-1,ASSLLGGRGDNEQF
NA,TRBV7-9,13,TRBJ1-4,ASSQGQGPNEKLF
NA,TRBV7-2,13,TRBJ2-1,ASSLTSGSRNEQF